Listed here is a single T cell receptor (beta chain). Method: immunoSEQ multiplex PCR; TCRdb's copy keeps in-frame clones and lacks some. Of roughly 330,000 clones detected, 80% to 90% appear once; the ten largest clones hold about 5.2%. Categorization into cohorts depended on clinical history that participants reported. Recovered status applied to Cohort 3 donors who had two consecutive negative PCRs. It also applied to those with clearance or with symptom resolution. The data are from a study of blood T cell repertoires in COVID-19. As for the study in general: T cells, B-cell-depleted T cells, or PBMCs supplied cDNA or gDNA.

This TCR was recovered from a woman aged 25 to 39 who had recovered from COVID-19. The sequencing sample was made of PBMCs or T cells enriched from blood (not recorded which).

In DNA, the CDR3 is TGTGCCAGCAGTGAAACGGGGGGGGCGGAGGATACGCAGTATTTT. It is translated as CASSETGGAEDTQYF. The chain carries TRBV2 and TRBJ2-3; 8 bases line up with TRBD2. The CDR3 is made up of 15 amino acids. After removal of 2 bases from V and 6 bases from J, the junction contained 7 bases not matched to a gene. Looked up from germline, CDR1 is SNHLY and CDR2 is FYNNEI.